The 10 T cell receptor beta chains in this list originate from one sample, sequenced in a study of T cell changes during pregnancy in multiple sclerosis. Sequenced by immunoSEQ multiplex PCR; TCRdb stores in-frame clones only, minus some. The table shows about 28,000 clones, with about 92% occurring only once. Specimen: CD4+ T cells from peripheral blood mononuclear cells, collected after pregnancy. The source is a female donor with multiple sclerosis, enrolled in a pregnancy study.

The DNA for the CDR3 is TGCGCCAGCAGCCTCCCCGCTTTGGGGGGGCGAAGCTCCTACAATGAGCAGTTCTTC. Translation gives CASSLPALGGRSSYNEQFF. The rearrangement joins TRBV5-1 to TRBJ2-1, with D possibly being TRBD2 (7 bases). CDR1 is SGHRS, CDR2 YFSETQ, per germline. The CDR3 sequence is 19 residues long. V shed 4 bases and J shed 0 bases, with 23 bases lying between them.

The chain employs TRBV9 and TRBJ1-6; the D gene is possibly TRBD1 (6 bases). The CDR3 runs 16 residues. Germline CDR1 is SGDLS and CDR2 is YYNGEE. Trimming cost V 0 bases and J 9 bases, with 16 bases left between them. The DNA for the CDR3 is TGTGCCAGCAGCGTAGATACAGGGAGCGTCCTTTCACCCCTCCACTTT. Its translation: CASSVDTGSVLSPLHF.

J is TRBJ1-6 and V is TRBV11-2; D gene ambiguous. The CDR3 is 14 amino acids. Trimming cost V 2 bases and J 10 bases, with 12 bases left between them. CDR1 and CDR2 (germline): SGHAT, FQNNGV. The CDR3: CASSLNRRNSPLHF. For the CDR3, the DNA is TGTGCCAGCAGCTTAAATAGAAGAAACTCACCCCTCCACTTT.

V usage is TRBV30 and J usage is TRBJ1-5; D is uncertain. Germline V CDR1 and CDR2: GTSNPN, SVGIG (reference sequence). Trimming cost V 0 bases and J 2 bases, with 8 bases left between them. CDR3 size: 14 residues. CDR3 protein: CAWSVMGGNQPQHF. The CDR3, as DNA: TGTGCCTGGAGTGTAATGGGAGGCAATCAGCCCCAGCATTTT.

The genes are TRBV1 and TRBJ2-7; TRBD2, the table's D call, lacks a check against the DNA. TRBV1 is a pseudogene. The CDR3 sequence is 15 residues long. CDR3: CTSSQAPGLAYEQYF. Here the CDR3 DNA reads TGCACCAGCAGCCAAGCGCCGGGACTAGCCTACGAGCAGTACTTC.

V gene TRBV11-2 combines with J gene TRBJ2-7; D may be TRBD2 (7 bases). This CDR3 is 18 amino acids long. Looked up from germline, CDR1 is SGHAT and CDR2 is FQNNGV. The V end lost 0 bases, the J end lost 0 bases, and 18 bases lay between the germline ends. CDR3 amino acids: CASSLERGGALLSYEQYF. The CDR3, as DNA: TGTGCCAGCAGCTTAGAAAGGGGGGGGGCTTTACTCTCCTACGAGCAGTACTTC.

The rearrangement links TRBV7-9 to TRBJ2-5; 7 bases align to TRBD1. This CDR3 is 14 amino acids long. Germline CDR1 and CDR2: SEHNR and FQNEAQ (reference sequence). Unmatched junction bases numbered 5, after V lost 4 bases and J lost 3 bases. CDR3 bases: TGTGCCAGCAGCTACCGACAGGGCGAAGAGACCCAGTACTTC. Protein product: CASSYRQGEETQYF.

The chain carries TRBV19 and TRBJ2-6; D possibly corresponds to TRBD1 (6 bases). Between the trimmed V and J ends, which lost 4 bases and 3 bases, there was a span of 10 bases. The germline gives CDR1 LNHDA, CDR2 SQIVND (reference sequence). CDR3 length: 15 amino acids. The CDR3 loop reads CASSNRAVGANVLTF. The CDR3 DNA reads as TGTGCCAGTAGTAACAGGGCGGTTGGGGCCAACGTCCTGACTTTC. Using reference TRBV19 and TRBJ2-6 for the parts outside the CDR3, the full variable domain is DGGITQSPKYLFRKEGQNVTLSCEQNLNHDAMYWYRQDPGQGLRLIYYSQIVNDFQKGDIAEGYSVSREKKESFPLTVTSAQKNPTAFYLCASSNRAVGANVLTFGAGSRLTVL.

This sequence joins TRBV19 and TRBJ2-7; TRBD1 matches 7 bases. Germline CDR1 LNHDA, CDR2 SQIVND (reference sequence). J lost 0 bases, V lost 9 bases, and 8 bases had no gene match. The CDR3 has 14 amino acids. The CDR3 reads CASTTDRYSYEQYF. For the CDR3, the DNA is TGTGCCAGCACCACGGACAGGTACTCCTACGAGCAGTACTTC.

The chain joins TRBV7-9 to TRBJ2-2; perhaps TRBD2 as D (6 bases). CDR1 SEHNR and CDR2 FQNEAQ come from the germline V gene (reference sequence). This CDR3 comprises 14 residues. V was pared by 5 bases and J by 4 bases, with 11 bases between. CDR3 DNA sequence: TGTGCCAGCAGCGCCGTGGGGGGCACCGGGGAGCTGTTTTTT. Protein product: CASSAVGGTGELFF.